This TCR beta chain derives from a study of T cells expressing NK-cell markers. Germline V gene sequence: CDR1 DFQATT, CDR2 SNEGSKA (reference sequence). This CDR3 has 15 residues. TCRdb re-called the 5' RACE reads and gives one entry per CDR3 protein, without DNA. The data include more than 400,000 distinct CDR3 sequences; the top ten clones carry 6% to 9.5%. The chain combines TRBV20-1 with TRBJ2-7; no DNA is available, so the TRBD2 call from TCRdb remains unchecked. Sequenced: blood T cells: a sorted CD56 or NKG2C T cell subset, CD4+ or CD8+ T cells, or bulk PBMC T cells (not recorded which). This TCR was recovered from a woman between 18 and 70 years old in good health. This chain's CDR3 is CSARYHGLAGGEQYF.